The rows below give T cell receptor beta chains drawn from one sample of a study of T cells in Graves' hyperthyroidism and ophthalmopathy. TCRdb reanalysed the multiplex PCR reads using MiXCR and keeps one entry per CDR3 protein. The table shows 550,000 to 700,000 distinct CDR3 sequences, with 14% to 15% occurring only once. Sequencing was done on a sample of blood. The receptors come from a woman between 35 and 50 years old with Graves' ophthalmopathy. Both conserved end residues are part of each CDR3. A D gene is named only where the DNA matches it firmly. Only part of the rows carry a size: once, few, many, or a class if the clone is expanded.

d_gene	v_gene	j_gene	abundance	CDR3aa	CDR3nt
NA	TRBV28	TRBJ2-7	many	CASSLNRAGKHYEQYF	TGTGCCAGCAGTCTTAACCGGGCTGGTAAACACTACGAGCAGTACTTC
TRBD2	TRBV20-1	TRBJ2-5	few	CSASGGSGTSETQYF	TGCAGTGCTTCCGGGGGTAGCGGGACCTCAGAGACCCAGTACTTC
NA	TRBV6-5	TRBJ2-5	many	CASTYGVGETQYF	TGTGCCAGCACTTACGGGGTCGGAGAGACCCAGTACTTC
NA	TRBV7-8	TRBJ1-2	many	CASSPYEDYGYTF	TGTGCCAGCAGCCCTTACGAGGACTATGGCTACACCTTC
TRBD1	TRBV18	TRBJ1-2	NA	CASSPPYPTGFNYGYTF	TGTGCCAGCTCACCACCGTATCCGACAGGGTTCAACTATGGCTACACCTTC
TRBD2	TRBV6-2/TRBV6-3	TRBJ2-2	many	CASSSLAGGPNTGELFF	TGTGCCAGCAGCTCACTAGCGGGAGGGCCGAACACCGGGGAGCTGTTTTTT
NA	TRBV4-1	TRBJ1-2	NA	CASSQDRTIYGYTF	TGCGCCAGCAGCCAAGATCGGACTATCTATGGCTACACCTTC
NA	TRBV5-1	TRBJ1-1	many	CASSLGPTDMNTEAFF	TGCGCCAGCAGCTTGGGGCCTACTGACATGAACACTGAAGCTTTCTTT
TRBD2	TRBV6-1	TRBJ2-2	few	CASRKEGLAGNTGELFF	TGTGCCAGCAGAAAAGAAGGACTAGCGGGGAACACCGGGGAGCTGTTTTTT
TRBD1	TRBV18	TRBJ1-2	NA	CASSPISGTGNYGYTF	TGTGCCAGCTCACCCATATCCGGGACAGGAAACTATGGCTACACCTTC
TRBD1	TRBV7-6	TRBJ2-7	many	CASSLGQGVNEQYF	TGTGCCAGCAGCTTGGGACAGGGTGTGAACGAGCAGTACTTC
NA	TRBV30	TRBJ1-2	few	CAWSVLSGSGYGYTF	TGTGCCTGGAGTGTTCTCTCGGGGTCGGGCTATGGCTACACCTTC
NA	TRBV9	TRBJ2-7	few	CASSLTWVNYEQYF	TGTGCCAGCAGCCTCACATGGGTAAACTACGAGCAGTACTTC
TRBD1	TRBV6-1	TRBJ1-2	NA	CASSTNRGLIYGYTF	TGTGCCAGCAGTACCAACAGGGGCCTCATATATGGCTACACCTTC
NA	TRBV24-1	TRBJ1-2	many	CATSVDARGGYTF	TGTGCCACCAGTGTCGACGCAAGGGGTGGCTACACCTTC
TRBD1	TRBV20-1	TRBJ2-3	many	CSAIRTGGITDTQYF	TGCAGTGCTATTAGAACAGGGGGCATCACAGATACGCAGTATTTT
NA	TRBV7-9	TRBJ2-7	many	CASSPPAGHYEQYF	TGTGCCAGCAGCCCCCCGGCAGGACACTACGAGCAGTACTTC
TRBD1	TRBV6-1	TRBJ1-1	few	CASRRTGALRSTEAFF	TGTGCCAGCAGAAGGACAGGGGCCCTGAGGAGCACTGAAGCTTTCTTT
NA	TRBV9	TRBJ2-2	NA	CASSDTGVGELFF	TGCGCCAGCAGCGATACCGGGGTCGGGGAGCTGTTTTTT
NA	TRBV29-1	TRBJ2-7	many	CSVEKVDVVRGGSSYEQYF	TGCAGCGTTGAAAAAGTCGATGTGGTGAGGGGTGGGAGCTCCTACGAGCAGTACTTC
NA	TRBV12-3/TRBV12-4	TRBJ2-5	NA	CASSLALTGGGETQYF	TGTGCCAGCAGTTTAGCGCTGACAGGTGGGGGGGAGACCCAGTACTTC
NA	TRBV12-3/TRBV12-4	TRBJ2-7	many	CASSLDLPAYEQYF	TGTGCCAGCAGTTTGGACTTACCAGCCTACGAGCAGTACTTC
TRBD1	TRBV7-8	TRBJ1-5	many	CASSLFGTGSHQPQHF	TGTGCCAGCAGCTTATTTGGGACAGGGTCACATCAGCCCCAGCATTTT
TRBD2	TRBV6-5	TRBJ2-5	NA	CASSYLGLAQTQETQYF	TGTGCCAGCAGTTACCTAGGACTAGCGCAAACTCAAGAGACCCAGTACTTC
NA	TRBV5-1	TRBJ2-2	NA	CASRGGKDTGELFF	TGCGCCAGCAGAGGGGGTAAAGACACCGGGGAGCTGTTTTTT
TRBD1	TRBV6-2/TRBV6-3	TRBJ2-7	many	CASSYRGQGGYEQYF	TGTGCCAGCAGTTACAGGGGACAGGGGGGATACGAGCAGTACTTC
NA	TRBV6-5	TRBJ2-7	many	CASGTVPYEQYF	TGTGCCAGCGGGACGGTCCCCTACGAGCAGTACTTC
TRBD1	TRBV11-2	TRBJ2-7	NA	CASSYEGAGEQYF	TGTGCCAGCAGCTACGAGGGGGCCGGCGAGCAGTACTTC
NA	TRBV6-5	TRBJ2-7	many	CASSYGRRTYEQYF	TGTGCCAGCAGTTATGGCAGGAGGACCTACGAGCAGTACTTC
NA	TRBV5-1	TRBJ1-2	many	CASSLVGDGAHHGYTF	TGCGCCAGCAGCTTGGTAGGGGACGGGGCGCATCATGGCTACACCTTC
NA	TRBV4-2	TRBJ2-4	NA	CASSQAGGGGVTRQNIQYF	TGTGCCAGCAGCCAAGCAGGCGGAGGGGGAGTAACCCGACAAAACATTCAGTACTTC
NA	TRBV11-2	TRBJ2-7	NA	CASSLPRKEGPSVYEQYF	TGTGCCAGCAGCTTACCCCGCAAAGAGGGGCCGTCGGTGTACGAGCAGTACTTC
TRBD1	TRBV2	TRBJ2-6	NA	CASSAGTGGSGANVLTF	TGTGCCAGCAGTGCCGGGACAGGGGGCTCTGGGGCCAACGTCCTGACTTTC
NA	TRBV9	TRBJ2-7	few	CASSVGGPGYEQYF	TGTGCCAGCAGCGTAGGAGGACCCGGGTACGAGCAGTACTTC
TRBD1	TRBV4-3	TRBJ1-1	few	CASTPGQGISNTEAFF	TGCGCCAGCACCCCAGGACAGGGAATCTCGAACACTGAAGCTTTCTTT
NA	TRBV4-1	TRBJ1-2	many	CASSQDPAEAGGYTF	TGCGCCAGCAGCCAAGATCCAGCAGAGGCTGGTGGCTACACCTTC
TRBD1	TRBV12-3/TRBV12-4	TRBJ2-7	many	CASMRGLSYEQYF	TGTGCCAGCATGAGGGGGCTCTCCTACGAGCAGTACTTC
TRBD2	TRBV7-9	TRBJ2-2	many	CASIRAGAVTGELFF	TGTGCCAGCATCAGAGCGGGAGCGGTCACCGGGGAGCTGTTTTTT
TRBD2	TRBV6-1	TRBJ2-2	many	CANRVAGGTGELFF	TGTGCCAACCGTGTAGCGGGGGGCACCGGGGAGCTGTTTTTT
TRBD1	TRBV10-3	TRBJ2-5	many	CAISEIAGTGGETQYF	TGTGCCATCAGTGAGATCGCCGGGACAGGGGGGGAGACCCAGTACTTC
TRBD2	TRBV30	TRBJ2-4	NA	CAWSSGAGGNIQYF	TGTGCCTGGAGCTCCGGGGCGGGAGGGAACATTCAGTACTTC